This T cell receptor beta chain was identified during a study of beta chain features in type 1 diabetes. Study-level findings and limits: Across all four CD4+ subsets, people with type 1 diabetes showed modestly shorter TCRB CDR3s.

Central memory, naive, regulatory and stem cell-like memory CD4+ cells were sorted by CD45RO/CCR7/CD25/CD127/CD95/CD27. This CDR3 comprises 14 residues. Looked up from germline, CDR1 is KGHSH and CDR2 is LQKENI. V was trimmed by 4 bases and J by 1 base, leaving 7 bases between them. The sequenced template was cDNA made from the entire isolated RNA. Using immunoSEQ multiplex PCR, the repertoire was profiled, and TCRdb retains in-frame clones only, with some absent. The repertoire holds 300,000 to 400,000 clones, with 9.6% as singletons. Points on this clone: No antigen is known for it.

The source of this sequence is a man under 40 with type 1 diabetes. This rearrangement joins TRBV18 to TRBJ2-2, with no clear D. What was sequenced was central memory CD4+ T cells from blood. CDR3 amino acids: CASSRQVNTGELFF. The CDR3 DNA is TGTGCCAGCTCACGGCAGGTGAACACCGGGGAGCTGTTTTTT.